The 6 T cell receptor beta chains presented below share a single source sample, sequenced in a study of identical twins. TCRdb analysed the 5' RACE reads with MiXCR anew, one entry per CDR3 protein. The data show around 510,000 distinct CDR3 sequences, with roughly an eighth seen just once and approximately 1% held by the top ten. These records were also assigned to another study, of yellow fever vaccine responses in identical twins.

Sequencing used CD4+ T cells sorted from blood. These receptors originate from a woman in her late teens or twenties in good health.

This clonotype was seen more than once but under ten times. Germline and junction disagree at one end, which may indicate a read error. This sequence joins TRBV5-1 and TRBJ2-7; 14 bases are shared with TRBD2. This CDR3 is built from 14 residues. Germline loops: CDR1 SGHRS, CDR2 YFSETQ. Here the CDR3 reads CASSLEGTSGSLDF. In DNA form, the CDR3 reads TGCGCCAGCAGCTTGGAAGGGACTAGCGGGAGTCTGGACTTC. The full variable domain, rest sourced from reference TRBV5-1 and TRBJ2-7, is KAGVTQTPRYLIKTRGQQVTLSCSPISGHRSVSWYQQTPGQGLQFLFEYFSETQRNKGNFPGRFSGRQFSNSRSEMNVSTLELGDSALYLCASSLEGTSGSLDFGPGTRLTVT.

The rearrangement joins TRBV9 to TRBJ2-7; D gene uncertain. Trimming left V 4 bases short and J 2 bases short, with 16 bases between. The germline V gene encodes CDR1 SGDLS and CDR2 YYNGEE. The CDR3 sequence is 15 residues long. The CDR3 sequence is CASSPRAVGPYEQYF. The CDR3, as DNA: TGTGCCAGCAGCCCTCGGGCAGTTGGCCCCTACGAGCAGTACTTC.

This chain connects TRBV5-1 to TRBJ2-1, with a weak D call TRBD1 (6 bases). The CDR3 contains 14 residues. Germline V lookup: CDR1 SGHRS, CDR2 YFSETQ. Between the trimmed V and J ends, which lost 0 bases and 6 bases, there was a span of 10 bases. Here the CDR3 reads CASSLGGGANEQFF. For the CDR3, the DNA is TGCGCCAGCAGCTTGGGAGGGGGAGCCAATGAGCAGTTCTTC.

The chain employs TRBV12-5 and TRBJ2-1; D may correspond to TRBD1 or TRBD2 (5 bases each). The germline V gene encodes CDR1 LGHNT and CDR2 FRNRAP. The CDR3 has 12 amino acids. V lost 6 bases, J lost 9 bases, and 12 bases lay in between. CDR3 amino acids: CASGVKGSEQFF. The CDR3 bases are TGTGCTAGTGGCGTGAAGGGGAGTGAGCAGTTCTTC.

The J gene is TRBJ2-2, the V gene TRBV19; no clear D. The CDR3 spans 14 residues. Germline loops: CDR1 LNHDA, CDR2 SQIVND (reference sequence). Trimming removed 3 bases at V and 1 base at J, with 6 bases between. The CDR3 region has the DNA TGTGCCAGTAGTATTTTACTGAACACCGGGGAGCTGTTTTTT. This sequence encodes CASSILLNTGELFF.

This clonotype was seen more than once but under ten times. V gene TRBV10-3 combines with J gene TRBJ2-7; 8 bases fit TRBD1. Germline V CDR1 and CDR2: ENHRY, SYGVKD. Trimming removed 0 bases from V and 7 bases from J; junction bases left unmatched: 5. This CDR3 is 14 amino acids long. The CDR3 region has the DNA TGTGCCATCAGTGAGTCCGCAGGGGGCGGGGAGCAGTACTTC. It translates to CAISESAGGGEQYF.